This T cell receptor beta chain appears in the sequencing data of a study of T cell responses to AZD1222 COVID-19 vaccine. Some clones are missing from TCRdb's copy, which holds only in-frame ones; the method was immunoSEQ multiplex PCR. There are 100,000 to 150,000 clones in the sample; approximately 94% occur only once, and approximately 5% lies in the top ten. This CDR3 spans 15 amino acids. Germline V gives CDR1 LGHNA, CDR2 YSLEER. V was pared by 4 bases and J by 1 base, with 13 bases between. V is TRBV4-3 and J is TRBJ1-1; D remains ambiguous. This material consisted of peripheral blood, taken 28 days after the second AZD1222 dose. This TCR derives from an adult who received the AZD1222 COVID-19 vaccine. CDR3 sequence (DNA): TGCGCCAGCAGCCCGGCGGTCACACAGAACACTGAAGCTTTCTTT. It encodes CASSPAVTQNTEAFF.